This TCR beta chain was recovered during a study of blood T cell repertoires in COVID-19. The CDR3 consists of 14 residues. Germline V gene sequence: CDR1 SGHRS, CDR2 YFSETQ. V lost 5 bases to trimming and J lost 0 bases, with 6 bases between them. Profiled with immunoSEQ multiplex PCR; TCRdb holds only in-frame clones, not every one. The sample consists of approximately 70,000 clones, about nine tenths of them appearing once. The sequenced sample was peripheral blood. The rearrangement joins TRBV5-1 to TRBJ2-6; D gene ambiguous. The clonotype was recovered from a woman aged 70 to 79 with acute or convalescent COVID-19. In nucleotides, the CDR3 is TGCGCCAGCAGACCAGTCTCTGGGGCCAACGTCCTGACTTTC. This translates into CASRPVSGANVLTF.